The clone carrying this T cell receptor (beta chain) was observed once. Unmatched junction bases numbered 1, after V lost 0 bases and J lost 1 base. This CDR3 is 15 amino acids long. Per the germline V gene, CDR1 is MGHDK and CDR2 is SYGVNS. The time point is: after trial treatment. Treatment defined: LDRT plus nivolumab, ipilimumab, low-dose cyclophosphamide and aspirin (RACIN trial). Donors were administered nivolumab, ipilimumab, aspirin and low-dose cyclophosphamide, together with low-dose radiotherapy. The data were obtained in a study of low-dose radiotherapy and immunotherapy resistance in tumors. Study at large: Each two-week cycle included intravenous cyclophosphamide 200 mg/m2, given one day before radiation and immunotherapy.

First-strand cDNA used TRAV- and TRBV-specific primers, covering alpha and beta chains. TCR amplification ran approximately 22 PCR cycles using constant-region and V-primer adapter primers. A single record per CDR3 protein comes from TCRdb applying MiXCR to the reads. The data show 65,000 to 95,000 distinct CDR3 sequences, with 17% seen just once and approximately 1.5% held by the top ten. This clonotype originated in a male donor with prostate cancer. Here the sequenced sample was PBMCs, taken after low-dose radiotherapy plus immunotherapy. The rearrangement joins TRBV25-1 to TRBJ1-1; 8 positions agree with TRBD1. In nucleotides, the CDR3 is TGTGCCAGCAGTGAATATGGGACAGGGAACACTGAAGCTTTCTTT. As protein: CASSEYGTGNTEAFF.